A selection of T cell receptor beta chains follows, all from one sample in a study of cytomegalovirus exposure and HLA in healthy donors. The protocol was immunoSEQ multiplex PCR, while the TCRdb copy is restricted to in-frame clones and leaves out a portion. The data show about 70,000 clones, and the top ten clones hold under 2%. The sequencing sample was made of PBMCs. The receptors stem from a woman aged 25 to 39 in good health and CMV-seronegative. CDR3s include the opening cysteine and the closing phenylalanine or tryptophan. D genes are given only for firm matches.

v_call	d_call	j_call	cdr3_nt	cdr3_aa
TRBV27	-	TRBJ2-7	TGTGCCAGCAGTTTCCAGGAGGACTACGAGCAGTACTTC	CASSFQEDYEQYF
TRBV10-3	-	TRBJ1-6	TGTGCCATCAGTGACCCTACAGCCAATTCACCCCTCCACTTT	CAISDPTANSPLHF
TRBV7-9	-	TRBJ2-7	TGTGCCAGCAGCCCCCGGGACAACGAGCAGTACTTC	CASSPRDNEQYF
TRBV18	TRBD1	TRBJ1-2	TGTGCCAGCTCTCCCCTAGGGGGCAACTATGGCTACACCTTC	CASSPLGGNYGYTF
TRBV13	-	TRBJ2-5	TGTGCCAGCAGCTGGACGGGGGTTCGAGAGACCCAGTACTTC	CASSWTGVRETQYF
TRBV4-2	-	TRBJ2-2	TGTGCCACCGATAAAAGTGCTTCGCGGGGTCGGGGAAACACCGGGGAGCTGTTTTTT	CATDKSASRGRGNTGELFF
TRBV30	-	TRBJ2-7	TGTGCCTGGAGCACCCAGGGGCCTGGAGAGCAGTACTTC	CAWSTQGPGEQYF
TRBV27	-	TRBJ2-1	TGTGCCAGCAGTTTACGCCTAGGCAATGAGCAGTTCTTC	CASSLRLGNEQFF
TRBV12-5	TRBD2	TRBJ2-1	TGTGCTAGTGGCCTTAGCGGGAGTGGGTCCAATGAGCAGTTCTTC	CASGLSGSGSNEQFF
TRBV5-1	TRBD1	TRBJ1-3	TGCGCCAGCAGCTTGGCAAACAGGGGCGCTGGAAACACCATATATTTT	CASSLANRGAGNTIYF
TRBV30	TRBD2	TRBJ2-3	TGTGCCTGGAGTGTCGGCGGGAGCTCGAGCGCAGATACGCAGTATTTT	CAWSVGGSSSADTQYF
TRBV18	-	TRBJ1-2	TGTGCCAGCTCACCACCCGCGCGCTATGGCTACACCTTC	CASSPPARYGYTF
TRBV19	TRBD2	TRBJ2-7	TGTGCCAGTACCCCTAGCGGGGGATCATACGAGCAGTACTTC	CASTPSGGSYEQYF
TRBV25-1	-	TRBJ1-2	TGTGCCAGCAGTGGGAGCTATGGCTACACCTTC	CASSGSYGYTF
TRBV19	TRBD1	TRBJ2-1	TGTGCCAGTACTGTCACAGGGGGGTCCGACAATGAGCAGTTCTTC	CASTVTGGSDNEQFF
TRBV4-3	-	TRBJ1-5	TGCGCCAGCAGCCAAGATACCTATAGCAATCAGCCCCAGCATTTT	CASSQDTYSNQPQHF
TRBV6-5	TRBD2	TRBJ2-7	TGTGCCAGCAGTGCGGGGGGGACCTCCTACGAGCAGTACTTC	CASSAGGTSYEQYF
TRBV9	TRBD2	TRBJ2-2	TGTGCCAGCAGCGCTAGCGGGACGGCTCTCGGGGAGCTGTTTTTT	CASSASGTALGELFF
TRBV6-1	-	TRBJ1-5	TGTGCCAGCAGTGAATCGGGACAAGGCCAGCCCCAGCATTTT	CASSESGQGQPQHF
TRBV20-1	-	TRBJ2-1	TGCAGTGGACGACAGCACAATGAGCAGTTCTTC	CSGRQHNEQFF
TRBV6-5	TRBD1	TRBJ1-5	TGTGCCAGCAGTCCCCGGGACAGTCACAATCAGCCCCAGCATTTT	CASSPRDSHNQPQHF
TRBV4-1	TRBD1	TRBJ2-1	TGCGCCAGCAGCATCGAACCGGGACAGGTGAACGACAATGAGCAGTTCTTC	CASSIEPGQVNDNEQFF
TRBV7-2	-	TRBJ2-7	TGTGCCAGCAGCTTAAGACAGGATCTGAACGAGCAGTACTTC	CASSLRQDLNEQYF
TRBV7-9	-	TRBJ2-3	TGTGCCAGCGTTAGGGGGGGTAGCACAGATACGCAGTATTTT	CASVRGGSTDTQYF
TRBV30	TRBD1	TRBJ2-6	TGTGCCTGGAGTCTCGGGACAGGGGGCAACTCTGGGGCCAACGTCCTGACTTTC	CAWSLGTGGNSGANVLTF
TRBV9	-	TRBJ2-5	TGTGCCAGCAGCGTAGTAGTAGCCCAGTACTTC	CASSVVVAQYF
TRBV18	TRBD2	TRBJ2-7	TGTGCCAGCTCACCAGTCTGGACTAGTGGAGGGTACGAGCAGTACTTC	CASSPVWTSGGYEQYF
TRBV7-9	-	TRBJ1-6	TGTGCCAGCACCCTCGGTAGCGATTCACCCCTCCACTTT	CASTLGSDSPLHF
TRBV5-1	-	TRBJ1-5	TGCGCCAGCAGCTTGGCGGGGGGCCAGGATGGAGGGCAGCCCCAGCATTTT	CASSLAGGQDGGQPQHF
TRBV6-5	-	TRBJ2-5	TGTGCCAGCAGTTACGGTGCAGAGGGAGAGACCCAGTACTTC	CASSYGAEGETQYF
TRBV29-1	-	TRBJ2-7	TGCAGCGTGGAGACGGGAGAAGGTGCCTACGAGCAGTACTTC	CSVETGEGAYEQYF
TRBV28	-	TRBJ2-1	TGTGCCAGCAGGTCGAGCGGAAACAATGAGCAGTTCTTC	CASRSSGNNEQFF
TRBV6-4	TRBD1	TRBJ1-5	TGTGCCAGCAGTGCTACAGGGGGCCCGGAGCCCCAGCATTTT	CASSATGGPEPQHF
TRBV5-1	TRBD1	TRBJ1-4	TGCGCCAGCAGCCCTTGGACAGGGGTGGCTGAAAAACTGTTTTTT	CASSPWTGVAEKLFF
TRBV5-1	-	TRBJ2-5	TGCGCCAGCAGCATAGCGGGGACAGGGCAAGAGACCCAGTACTTC	CASSIAGTGQETQYF
TRBV18	TRBD2	TRBJ2-7	TGTGCCAGCTCACCAGGGGCGGGAGGGCGCGAGCAGTACTTC	CASSPGAGGREQYF
TRBV10-2	-	TRBJ1-5	TGCGCCAGCAGTGAATCCAGGGAGGGCAATCAGCCCCAGCATTTT	CASSESREGNQPQHF
TRBV5-6	-	TRBJ2-6	TGTGCCAGCAGCGCCAGGACTGGGGCCAACGTCCTGACTTTC	CASSARTGANVLTF
TRBV29-1	TRBD2	TRBJ2-7	TGCAGCGCTGCCAGCGGGAGGTTGATCGGCGAGCAGTACTTC	CSAASGRLIGEQYF
TRBV19	TRBD1	TRBJ1-5	TGTGCCAGTAGGACGATTCGTGGACAGGGAAACCGCAATCAGCCCCAGCATTTT	CASRTIRGQGNRNQPQHF
TRBV28	TRBD2	TRBJ2-2	TGTGCCAGCAGGTCCGGGACTAGCGGCACCGGGGAGCTGTTTTTT	CASRSGTSGTGELFF
TRBV28	TRBD2	TRBJ2-3	TGTGCCAGCCGTGGTAGCGGGGGGAACACAGATACGCAGTATTTT	CASRGSGGNTDTQYF
TRBV7-9	TRBD1	TRBJ1-5	TGTGCCAGCAGCCCTCCGGGGGGACAGGAGAGGGGTCAGCCCCAGCATTTT	CASSPPGGQERGQPQHF
TRBV29-1	TRBD1	TRBJ2-5	TGCAGCGTAACAGGGGGAGGATCGGAGACCCAGTACTTC	CSVTGGGSETQYF
TRBV20-1	-	TRBJ2-1	TGCAGTGCGCCCTACGACAATGAGCAGTTCTTC	CSAPYDNEQFF
TRBV30	-	TRBJ1-1	TGTGCCTGGAGTGTATACAGCCTAAAGAACACTGAAGCTTTCTTT	CAWSVYSLKNTEAFF
TRBV6-6	TRBD1	TRBJ2-2	TGTGCCAGCGGGGACAGGGTTACCACCGGGGAGCTGTTTTTT	CASGDRVTTGELFF
TRBV9	-	TRBJ2-6	TGTGCCAGCAGCTCCCCTAGCTCTGGGGCCAACGTCCTGACTTTC	CASSSPSSGANVLTF
TRBV5-4	TRBD2	TRBJ2-3	TGTGCCAGCAGCCCGGGACTAGCGGGGGTAGATACGCAGTATTTT	CASSPGLAGVDTQYF
TRBV20-1	TRBD2	TRBJ2-7	TGCAGTGGAGAAGCGGGGTACGAGCAGTACTTC	CSGEAGYEQYF
TRBV5-1	TRBD1	TRBJ1-1	TGCGCCAGCAGCTCCGGGGACAGCCACGAAGCTTTCTTT	CASSSGDSHEAFF
TRBV10-3	-	TRBJ2-3	TGTGCCATCAGTGTAAACAGCCGCACAGATACGCAGTATTTT	CAISVNSRTDTQYF
TRBV4-2	-	TRBJ2-7	TGTGCCAGCAGCGGCCTGGGACTCTCTGCCGAGCAGTACTTC	CASSGLGLSAEQYF
TRBV6-5	-	TRBJ2-2	TGTGCCAGCAGTTACGGTCCCAATTTAGGGGCCGGGGAGCTGTTTTTT	CASSYGPNLGAGELFF
TRBV5-6	-	TRBJ2-7	TGTGCCAGCAGCTTGGGGCATTCAGACGAGCAGTACTTC	CASSLGHSDEQYF
TRBV9	-	TRBJ2-1	TGTGCCAGCAGCGTAGCCGGGAAAGCCAACAATGAGCAGTTCTTC	CASSVAGKANNEQFF
TRBV4-3	-	TRBJ1-1	TGCGCCAGCAGCCAAGATGAGGTCGCTGAAGCTTTCTTT	CASSQDEVAEAFF
TRBV6-5	-	TRBJ2-4	TGTGCCAGCAGTTACGACGGGAGCAACATTCAGTACTTC	CASSYDGSNIQYF
TRBV27	TRBD1	TRBJ2-7	TGTGCCAGCAGGAAACAGGGGAACGAGCAGTACTTC	CASRKQGNEQYF